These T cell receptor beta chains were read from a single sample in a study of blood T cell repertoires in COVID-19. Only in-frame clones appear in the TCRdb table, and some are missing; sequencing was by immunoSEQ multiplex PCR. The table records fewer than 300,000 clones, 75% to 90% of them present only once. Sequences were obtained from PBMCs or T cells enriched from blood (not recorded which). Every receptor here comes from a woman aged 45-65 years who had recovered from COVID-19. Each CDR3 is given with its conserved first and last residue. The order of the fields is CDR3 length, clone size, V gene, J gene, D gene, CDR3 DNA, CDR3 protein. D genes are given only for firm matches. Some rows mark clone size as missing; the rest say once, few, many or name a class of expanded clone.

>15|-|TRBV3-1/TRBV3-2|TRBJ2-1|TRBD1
TGTGCCAGCAGCCAACCGGGACAGGGTAAGAGTGAGCAGTTCTTC
CASSQPGQGKSEQFF
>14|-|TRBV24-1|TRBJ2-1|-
TGTGCCACCAGTGATTTGGGTCAGGACAATGAGCAGTTCTTC
CATSDLGQDNEQFF
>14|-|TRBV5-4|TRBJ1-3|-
TGTGCCAGCAGCCGCGGAGGGACCAGAAACACCATATATTTT
CASSRGGTRNTIYF
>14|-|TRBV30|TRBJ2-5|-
TGTGCCTGGAGGTTCGGGGGGCAGCAAGAGACCCAGTACTTC
CAWRFGGQQETQYF
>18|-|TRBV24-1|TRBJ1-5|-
TGTGCCACCAGTCATGGCAGGGGACGCGCGGTGAGCAATCAGCCCCAGCATTTT
CATSHGRGRAVSNQPQHF
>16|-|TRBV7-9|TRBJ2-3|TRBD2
TGTGCCAGCAGCTTGCAGGGACTAGCGGGCACAGATACGCAGTATTTT
CASSLQGLAGTDTQYF
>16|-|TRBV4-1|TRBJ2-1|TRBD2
TGCGCCAGCAGACTGGGACTAGCGGGAGACTACAATGAGCAGTTCTTC
CASRLGLAGDYNEQFF
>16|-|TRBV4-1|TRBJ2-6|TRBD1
TGCGCCAGCAGCCCATCGACAGGGAACGTGGCCAACGTCCTGACTTTC
CASSPSTGNVANVLTF
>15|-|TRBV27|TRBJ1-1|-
TGTGCCAGCAGTCCAAGGACAGAGGGGAACACTGAAGCTTTCTTT
CASSPRTEGNTEAFF
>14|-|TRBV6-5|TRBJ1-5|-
TGTGCCACCAGAACAGGCTATAGCAATCAGCCCCAGCATTTT
CATRTGYSNQPQHF
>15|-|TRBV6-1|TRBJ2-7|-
TGTGCCAGCAGTGAAGCATATGGAGGGGGCGCTGTCCTGTACTTC
CASSEAYGGGAVLYF
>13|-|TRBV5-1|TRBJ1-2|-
TGCGCCAGCAGCTTGGATACAGTCGGTGGCTACACCTTC
CASSLDTVGGYTF
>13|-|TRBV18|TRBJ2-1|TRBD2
TGTGCCAGCTCACCAAGCGGGGTTTCGGAGCAGTTCTTC
CASSPSGVSEQFF
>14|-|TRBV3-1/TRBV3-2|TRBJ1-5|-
TGTGCCAGCAGCCCCTCATTAGGTGGGGGCAACCAGCATTTT
CASSPSLGGGNQHF
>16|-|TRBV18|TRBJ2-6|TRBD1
TGTGCCAGCTCGGAGCTTCAGGGGGCTGGGGCCAACGTCCTGACTTTC
CASSELQGAGANVLTF
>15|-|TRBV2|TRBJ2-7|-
TGTGCCAGCCACTCCTGGACACCTAGCTCCTACGAGCAGTACTTC
CASHSWTPSSYEQYF
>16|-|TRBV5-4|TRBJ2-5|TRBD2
TGTGCCAGCAGCTTAGAAATAGCGGGAGGGCAAGAGACCCAGTACTTC
CASSLEIAGGQETQYF
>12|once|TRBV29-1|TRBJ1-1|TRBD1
TGCAGCGCCATGACAGGGGGCACTGAAGCTTTCTTT
CSAMTGGTEAFF
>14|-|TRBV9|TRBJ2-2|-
TGTGCCAGCAGCGTAGCAAACGGACCCGGGGGGCTGTTTTTT
CASSVANGPGGLFF
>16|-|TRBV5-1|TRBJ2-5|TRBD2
TGCGCCAGCAGCTTCTTTAGCGGGGGGCAGCAAGAGACCCAGTACTTC
CASSFFSGGQQETQYF
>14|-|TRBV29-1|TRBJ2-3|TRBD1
TGCAGCGTTGGGGGACAGAGGGGCACAGATACGCAGTATTTT
CSVGGQRGTDTQYF
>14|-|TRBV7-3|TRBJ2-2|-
TGTGCCAGCAGCTTACCCGGGAGTACCGGGGAGCTGTTTTTT
CASSLPGSTGELFF